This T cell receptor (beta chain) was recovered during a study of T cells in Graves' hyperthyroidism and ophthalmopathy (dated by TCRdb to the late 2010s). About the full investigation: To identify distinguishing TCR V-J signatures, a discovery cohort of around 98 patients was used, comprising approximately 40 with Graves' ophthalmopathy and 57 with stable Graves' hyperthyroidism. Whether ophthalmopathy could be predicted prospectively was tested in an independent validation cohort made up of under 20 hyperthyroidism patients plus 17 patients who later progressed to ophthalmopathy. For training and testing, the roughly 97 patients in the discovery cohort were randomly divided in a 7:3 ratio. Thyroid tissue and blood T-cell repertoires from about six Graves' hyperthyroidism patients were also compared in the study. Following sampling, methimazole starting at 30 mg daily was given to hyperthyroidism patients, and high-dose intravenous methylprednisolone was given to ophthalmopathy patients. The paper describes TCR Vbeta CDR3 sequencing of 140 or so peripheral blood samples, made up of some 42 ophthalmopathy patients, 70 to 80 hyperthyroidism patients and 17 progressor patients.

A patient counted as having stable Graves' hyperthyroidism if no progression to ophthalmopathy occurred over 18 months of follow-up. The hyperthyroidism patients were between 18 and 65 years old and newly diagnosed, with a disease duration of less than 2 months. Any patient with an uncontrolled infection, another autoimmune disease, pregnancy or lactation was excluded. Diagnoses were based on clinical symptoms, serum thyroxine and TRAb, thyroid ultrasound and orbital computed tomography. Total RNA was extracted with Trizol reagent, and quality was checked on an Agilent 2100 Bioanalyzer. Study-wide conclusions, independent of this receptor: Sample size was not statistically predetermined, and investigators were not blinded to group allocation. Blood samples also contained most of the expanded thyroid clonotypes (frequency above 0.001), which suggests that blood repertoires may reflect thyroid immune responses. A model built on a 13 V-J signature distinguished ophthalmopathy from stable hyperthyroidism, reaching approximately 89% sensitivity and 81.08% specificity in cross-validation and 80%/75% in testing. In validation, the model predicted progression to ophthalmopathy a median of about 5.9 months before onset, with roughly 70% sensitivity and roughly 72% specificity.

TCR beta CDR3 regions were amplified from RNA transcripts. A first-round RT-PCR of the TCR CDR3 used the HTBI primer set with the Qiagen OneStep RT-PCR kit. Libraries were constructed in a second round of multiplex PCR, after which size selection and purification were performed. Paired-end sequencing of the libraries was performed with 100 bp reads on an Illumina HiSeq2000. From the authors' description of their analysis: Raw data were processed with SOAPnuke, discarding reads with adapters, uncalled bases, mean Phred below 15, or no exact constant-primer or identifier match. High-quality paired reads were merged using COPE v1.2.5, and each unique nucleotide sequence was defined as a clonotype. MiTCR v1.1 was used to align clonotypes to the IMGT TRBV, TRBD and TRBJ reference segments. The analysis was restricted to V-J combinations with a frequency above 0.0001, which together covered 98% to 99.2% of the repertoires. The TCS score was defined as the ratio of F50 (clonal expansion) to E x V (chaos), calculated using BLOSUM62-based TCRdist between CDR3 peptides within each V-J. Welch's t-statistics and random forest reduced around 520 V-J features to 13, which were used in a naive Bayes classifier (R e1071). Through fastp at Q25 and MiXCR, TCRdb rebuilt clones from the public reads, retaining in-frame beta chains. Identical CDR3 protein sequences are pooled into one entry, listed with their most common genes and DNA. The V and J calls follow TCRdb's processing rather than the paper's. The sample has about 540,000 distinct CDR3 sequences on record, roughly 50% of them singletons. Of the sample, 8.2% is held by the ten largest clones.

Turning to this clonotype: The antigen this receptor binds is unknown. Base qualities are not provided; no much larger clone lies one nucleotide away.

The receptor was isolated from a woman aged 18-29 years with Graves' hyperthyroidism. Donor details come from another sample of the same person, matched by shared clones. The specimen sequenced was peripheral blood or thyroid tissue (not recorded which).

The CDR3 in this case is CASSPEGHSYEQYF. At the DNA level, the sequence is TGTGCCAGCTCACCAGAGGGGCACTCCTACGAGCAGTACTTC. The sequence is built from TRBV7-6 and TRBJ2-7; the D assignment is uncertain and may be TRBD1 or TRBD2, with 5 bases supporting each. The V end loses 8 bases and the J end loses 0 bases, and a stretch of 14 bases separates them. The CDR3 runs 14 amino acids, cysteine and phenylalanine included. Of all the DNA, just the CDR3 is kept, 42 bases in frame from base 1. Reading the germline V gene gives CDR1 SGHVS and CDR2 FNYEAQ.